This T cell receptor beta chain was identified during a study of blood T cell repertoires in COVID-19. Study-wide background: COVID-19 samples, acute and convalescent, were from the United States, Italy and Spain.

Per the original methods: Scientists estimated how many nucleated cells there were by amplifying reference gene primers. This table comes from immunoSEQ multiplex PCR, and its TCRdb copy is limited to in-frame clones, with some not included. V and J calls and clone size are those listed in that table; D and trimming were worked out from the DNA. The data show approximately 330,000 clones, approximately 87% seen once. The CDR3 has 15 amino acids. Trimming at V came to 2 bases and at J to 1 base, leaving 4 bases not matched to a gene. Per the germline V gene, CDR1 is MNHEY and CDR2 is SMNVEV (reference sequence).

This receptor was taken from a woman between 45 and 65 years old with active or convalescent COVID-19. The genes are TRBV27 and TRBJ2-7, with 8 bases fitting TRBD1. The specimen sequenced was peripheral blood. CDR3 protein: CASSLGRQGSYEQYF. In DNA form, the CDR3 reads TGTGCCAGCAGTTTAGGGCGACAGGGGTCCTACGAGCAGTACTTC.